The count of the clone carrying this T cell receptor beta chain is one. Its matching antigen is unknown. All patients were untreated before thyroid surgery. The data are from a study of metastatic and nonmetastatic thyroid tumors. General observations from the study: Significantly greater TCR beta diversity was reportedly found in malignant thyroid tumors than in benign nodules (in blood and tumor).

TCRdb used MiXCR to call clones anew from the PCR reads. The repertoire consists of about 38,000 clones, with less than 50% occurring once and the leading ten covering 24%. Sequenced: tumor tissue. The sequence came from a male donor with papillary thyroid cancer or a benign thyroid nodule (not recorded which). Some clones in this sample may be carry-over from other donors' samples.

CDR3 bases: TGTGCCAGCAGCCCAGGGTACTATGGCTACACCTTC. It encodes CASSPGYYGYTF. The chain uses TRBV3-1 and TRBJ1-2, with D possibly matching TRBD1 (5 bases). Germline assignment: CDR1 LGHDT and CDR2 YNNKEL (reference sequence). V was shortened by 4 bases and J by 3 bases, with 6 bases between the two germline ends. This CDR3 region has 12 residues.